The 18 T cell receptor beta chains presented below share a single source sample, sequenced in a study of cytomegalovirus exposure and HLA in healthy donors. PCR was performed using 60 Vbeta and 13 Jbeta primers. Some clones are missing from TCRdb's copy, which holds only in-frame ones; the method was immunoSEQ multiplex PCR. The sample has some 200,000 clones, approximately 88% seen once. Input material: PBMCs. These receptors came from a boy younger than 10 in good health and CMV-seronegative.

The chain is built from TRBV12-5 and TRBJ1-2; possibly TRBD1 for D (6 bases). V was shortened by 7 bases and J by 4 bases, with 13 bases between the two germline ends. Per germline, CDR1 LGHNT and CDR2 FRNRAP. This CDR3 region has 13 residues. Here the CDR3 reads CASVPAGAYGYTF. The DNA for the CDR3 is TGTGCTAGTGTTCCCGCAGGGGCCTATGGCTACACCTTC.

CDR3 sequence reads: CSGLIADASYEQYF. CDR3 DNA sequence: TGCAGCGGACTTATAGCGGATGCCTCCTACGAGCAGTACTTC. The V and J genes are TRBV29-1 and TRBJ2-7, with D possibly TRBD2 on 6 matching bases. Trimming stripped 7 bases from V and 0 bases from J, with 16 bases between. The CDR3 covers 14 residues. Germline CDR1 reads SQVTM; CDR2 reads ANQGSEA.

This chain joins TRBV6-6 and TRBJ2-5, with D possibly TRBD2 on 5 matching bases. V lost 5 bases and J 5 bases, leaving 12 bases between the germline ends. This CDR3 has 13 amino acids. From germline, CDR1 is MNHNY and CDR2 SVGAGI (reference sequence). CDR3 loop: CASSLRVTETQYF. In DNA, the CDR3 is TGTGCCAGCAGTCTGCGGGTGACGGAGACCCAGTACTTC.

The CDR3 sequence: CASSLSSGQGSLEQFF. CDR3 DNA sequence: TGTGCCAGCAGCTTGAGTAGCGGACAGGGGTCCCTTGAGCAGTTCTTC. This rearrangement joins TRBV5-8 to TRBJ2-1; the match to TRBD1 covers 9 bases. There are 16 residues in the CDR3. The V gene's germline CDR1 is SGHTS and CDR2 YDEGEE. The V segment lost 1 base and the J segment 9 bases; nucleotides outside the gene matches: 11.

V and J are TRBV27 and TRBJ1-2; TRBD1 agrees at 9 bases. V shed 6 bases and J 4 bases; nucleotides not matched to a gene: 6. CDR3 length equals 14 residues. Germline V gene data show CDR1 as MNHEY and CDR2 as SMNVEV (reference sequence). The CDR3 sequence is CASSKTGGLYGYTF. For the CDR3, the DNA is TGTGCCAGCAGCAAGACAGGGGGACTCTATGGCTACACCTTC.

The chain is built from TRBV4-2 and TRBJ2-1; 11 bases are shared with TRBD2. Trimming removed 4 bases from V and 4 bases from J; junction bases left unmatched: 9. Germline V gene data show CDR1 as LGHNA and CDR2 as YNFKEQ. This CDR3 spans 17 amino acids. This CDR3 reads CASSPLSSGRPYNEQFF. CDR3 coding DNA: TGTGCCAGCAGCCCCCTTTCTAGCGGGAGGCCATACAATGAGCAGTTCTTC.

As concerns this clone: The junction departs from germline at one end; a sequencing error may be responsible. J is TRBJ2-1 and V is TRBV7-7; TRBD2 matches at 8 bases. Per the germline V gene, CDR1 is SSHAT and CDR2 is FNYEAQ (reference sequence). This CDR3 comprises 17 residues. The CDR3 loop reads CASSQTFLAGGYDEQFF. CDR3 nucleotides: TGTGCTAGCAGCCAAACCTTTCTAGCGGGTGGGTATGATGAGCAGTTCTTC.

The V and J genes are TRBV6-5 and TRBJ2-2, with 10 bases fitting TRBD1. This CDR3 comprises 15 residues. Per the germline V gene, CDR1 is MNHEY and CDR2 is SVGAGI. V was pared by 6 bases and J by 7 bases, with 8 bases of the junction left unmatched. The CDR3 coding sequence is TGTGCCAGCAGCACCCGGGGACAGGGGAACGGGGAGCTGTTTTTT. It is translated as CASSTRGQGNGELFF.

In DNA, the CDR3 is TGCAGCGTTGAGACAGGGTTTAACTATGGCTACACCTTC. It specifies CSVETGFNYGYTF. The V call is TRBV29-1, the J call TRBJ1-2; 7 nucleotides match TRBD1. The CDR3 has 13 residues. The trim removed 3 bases at V and 1 base at J, leaving 2 bases unmatched. Germline V gene data show CDR1 as SQVTM and CDR2 as ANQGSEA.

The J gene is TRBJ2-2, the V gene TRBV9, with unresolved D. Germline V gene sequence: CDR1 SGDLS, CDR2 YYNGEE. The V end was cut by 2 bases, the J end by 6 bases, with 2 bases between. This CDR3 spans 11 amino acids. CDR3 DNA: TGTGCCAGCAGCGTCGCCGGGGAGCTGTTTTTT. Translation: CASSVAGELFF.

This clone was counted only a few times. The rearrangement links TRBV7-2 to TRBJ1-2; 11 bases are a match to TRBD1. The V and J ends lost 4 bases and 8 bases, in that order; junction bases with no gene match: 12. This CDR3 spans 16 amino acids. The germline CDR1 and CDR2 sequences are SGHTA and FQGNSA. The CDR3 nucleotides read TGTGCCAGCAGCTGGAGGACAGGGGGCTCGACTAAGGGCTACACCTTC. Translation gives CASSWRTGGSTKGYTF.

V usage is TRBV7-9 and J usage is TRBJ1-2, with 11 nucleotides matching TRBD1. The CDR3 is 15 amino acids. From germline, CDR1 is SEHNR and CDR2 FQNEAQ (reference sequence). The trim removed 6 bases at V and 5 bases at J, leaving 8 bases unmatched. DNA of the CDR3: TGTGCCAGCAGTTTACCCGGACAGGGGGCTTATGGCTACACCTTC. Translation: CASSLPGQGAYGYTF.

The chain couples TRBV5-1 to TRBJ2-4; D possibly corresponds to TRBD2 (5 bases). CDR3 length equals 15 residues. Trimming took off 2 bases at V and 1 base at J, with 10 bases between the two ends. Germline-derived CDR1 and CDR2 are SGHRS and YFSETQ. The CDR3 coding sequence is TGCGCCAGCAGCTTTTACGGGGAGGCCAAAAACATTCAGTACTTC. Protein sequence: CASSFYGEAKNIQYF.

CDR3 protein: CASKVTGGSGANVLTF. In DNA, the CDR3 is TGTGCCAGTAAAGTGACAGGGGGCTCTGGGGCCAACGTCCTGACTTTC. The chain joins TRBV19 to TRBJ2-6, with TRBD1 identical over 9 bases. CDR1 and CDR2 (germline): LNHDA, SQIVND (reference sequence). The CDR3 has 16 amino acids. V lost 7 bases, J lost 0 bases, and 4 bases stayed unmatched.

V usage is TRBV6-6 and J usage is TRBJ2-3, with D tentatively TRBD2 (6 bases). Trimming removed 6 bases from V and 3 bases from J, with 10 bases in between. Looked up from germline, CDR1 is MNHNY and CDR2 is SVGAGI (reference sequence). This CDR3 has 13 residues. This chain's CDR3 is CASRSTRTDTQYF. DNA for the CDR3: TGTGCCAGCAGATCGACTAGAACAGATACGCAGTATTTT.

This sequence joins TRBV6-6 and TRBJ2-3; TRBD2 aligns across 9 bases. Unmatched junction bases numbered 7, after V lost 7 bases and J lost 5 bases. Per germline, CDR1 MNHNY and CDR2 SVGAGI (reference sequence). The CDR3 is 14 residues long. This chain's CDR3 is CASIISGGVDTQYF. The CDR3, as DNA: TGTGCCAGCATCATTAGCGGGGGAGTAGATACGCAGTATTTT.

The rearrangement uses TRBV12-5 and TRBJ1-1; a weak D match, TRBD1 (6 bases). V dropped 3 bases and J dropped 1 base, with 18 bases sitting between them. Germline assignment: CDR1 LGHNT and CDR2 FRNRAP. The CDR3 sequence is 17 residues long. The CDR3 sequence is CASGLQYGGQANTEAFF. DNA of the CDR3: TGTGCTAGTGGTTTACAATACGGGGGGCAGGCGAACACTGAAGCTTTCTTT.

This chain links TRBV7-9 with TRBJ2-7, with 10 bases lining up with TRBD2. After removal of 5 bases from V and 7 bases from J, the junction contained 14 bases not matched to a gene. CDR3 size: 16 residues. Germline assignment: CDR1 SEHNR and CDR2 FQNEAQ (reference sequence). In DNA form, the CDR3 reads TGTGCCAGCAGCCTGGGTAGCGGGAGGCCGCGTGAGGAGCAGTACTTC. Protein product: CASSLGSGRPREEQYF.